This TCR beta chain was captured by sequencing in a study of primary melanoma T cells and metastatic recurrence. On the study more broadly: Tumors were T2–T4 primary melanomas thicker than 1 mm.

Points from the study as a whole: Reportedly, T-cell fraction predicted progression-free survival beyond thickness, ulceration, mitoses, age.

Comments on this clone: Its antigen is unidentified.

CDR3 length: 12 residues. From germline, CDR1 is LNHDA and CDR2 SQIVND (reference sequence). V was shortened by 10 bases and J by 5 bases, with 12 bases between the two germline ends. Sequenced by immunoSEQ multiplex PCR; TCRdb stores in-frame clones only, minus some. The table lists 25 clones. This sequence was found in a human donor with melanoma. The gene calls are TRBV19 and TRBJ2-1; a weak D match, TRBD1 (5 bases). The specimen sequenced was melanoma tumor tissue. The CDR3 coding sequence is TGTGCCATTGGACAAGGGAACAATGAGCAGTTCTTC. This encodes CAIGQGNNEQFF.